What follows is one TCR beta chain and its context. Its antigen remains unidentified. Every one of the patients relapsed after autologous stem cell transplantation (brentuximab vedotin exposure was variable). The data derive from a study of PD-1 blockade in classical Hodgkin lymphoma. Regarding the study as a whole: With CD4+ cells, TCR diversity rose significantly by C4D1, but not with CD8+ cells. Some patients began nivolumab under 1 year after ASCT. These patients were excluded from later analyses. Patients who responded completely had about the same baseline diversity as newly diagnosed patients.

Germline V gene lookup returns CDR1 SGHRS and CDR2 YFSETQ. CDR3 size: 16 residues. V dropped 2 bases and J dropped 1; count of bases not matched to a gene: 7. TCRdb's copy holds only in-frame clones and misses some; the assay was immunoSEQ multiplex PCR. In the table there are 90,000 to 100,000 clones, 89% of which are singletons. The receptor was isolated from a human donor with classical Hodgkin lymphoma. The sequencing used peripheral blood mononuclear cells (PBMCs), collected before the second cycle of nivolumab. The J gene is TRBJ2-7, the V gene TRBV5-1; 9 nucleotides agree with TRBD1. The CDR3 loop is CASSLTSGTGSYEQYF. DNA of the CDR3: TGCGCCAGCAGCTTAACATCCGGGACAGGGTCCTACGAGCAGTACTTC.